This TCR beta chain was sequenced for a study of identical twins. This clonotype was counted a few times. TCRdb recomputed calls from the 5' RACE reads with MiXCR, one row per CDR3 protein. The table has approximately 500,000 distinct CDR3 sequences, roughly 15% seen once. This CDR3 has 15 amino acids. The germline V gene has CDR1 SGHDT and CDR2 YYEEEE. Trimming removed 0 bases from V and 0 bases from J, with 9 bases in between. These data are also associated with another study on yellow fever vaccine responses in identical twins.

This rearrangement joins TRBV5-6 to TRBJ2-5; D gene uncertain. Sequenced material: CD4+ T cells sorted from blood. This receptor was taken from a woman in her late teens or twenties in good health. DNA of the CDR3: TGTGCCAGCAGCTTGGAGGCCCTGTACCAAGAGACCCAGTACTTC. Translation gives CASSLEALYQETQYF.